Below, 26 T cell receptor beta chains from the same sample are listed, as sequenced in a study of blood T cells in healthy people across ages. A second 7 to 11 cycle PCR used barcoded and J-beta primers. TCRdb independently ran MiXCR on the 5' RACE reads; one entry per CDR3 protein. The repertoire holds fewer than 800,000 distinct CDR3 sequences, with approximately 29% as singletons. The source material was blood. The receptors here all came from a woman aged 80 or over in good health.

This clonotype was recorded many times. The chain links TRBV2 to TRBJ2-7, with a weak D call TRBD1 (5 bases). V lost 2 bases and J 7 bases, leaving 15 bases between the germline ends. From germline, CDR1 is SNHLY and CDR2 FYNNEI. The CDR3 consists of 14 residues. The CDR3 reads CASSETDTAGEQYF. The DNA of the CDR3 is TGTGCCAGCAGTGAAACGGACACGGCCGGGGAGCAGTACTTC.

V and J are TRBV7-2 and TRBJ1-2, with TRBD1 as a possible D gene (5 bases). This CDR3 is built from 15 residues. V gave up 1 base and J gave up 4 bases, with 13 bases separating them. In germline, CDR1 is SGHTA, CDR2 FQGNSA. The DNA of the CDR3 is TGTGCCAGCAGCTTAGGCACGGGGCTGTTCTATGGCTACACCTTC. It translates to CASSLGTGLFYGYTF. Complete variable domain (other parts from reference TRBV7-2 and TRBJ1-2): GAGVSQSPSNKVTEKGKDVELRCDPISGHTALYWYRQSLGQGLEFLIYFQGNSAPDKSGLPSDRFSAERTGGSVSTLTIQRTQQEDSAVYLCASSLGTGLFYGYTFGSGTRLTVV.

Many counts were recorded for this clonotype. The gene calls are TRBV5-6 and TRBJ1-2, with 10 nucleotides matching TRBD1. Germline CDR1 SGHDT, CDR2 YYEEEE. With V trimmed by 0 bases and J by 3 bases, 5 bases remained unmatched. The CDR3 length is 16 residues. This CDR3 is CASSLDRQGAHYGYTF. The CDR3 DNA is TGTGCCAGCAGCTTGGACAGACAGGGGGCACACTATGGCTACACCTTC.

In regard to this clonotype: This may arise from a read error, as a much more abundant clone is one base away. The V and J genes are TRBV7-9 and TRBJ2-1; possibly TRBD1 for D (6 bases). Trimming stripped 5 bases from V and 13 bases from J, with 21 bases between. Germline V gene data show CDR1 as SEHNR and CDR2 as FQNEAQ (reference sequence). The CDR3 spans 14 residues. The CDR3 spells CASSPSTPPGAQFF. The CDR3, as DNA: TGTGCCAGCAGCCCCTCGACCCCACCAGGGGCCCAGTTCTTC.

In its sample, this clonotype was seen many times. This rearrangement joins TRBV7-3 to TRBJ2-5, with D possibly matching TRBD2 (6 bases). Per germline, CDR1 SGHTA and CDR2 FQGTGA. V was shortened by 5 bases and J by 9 bases, with 19 bases between the two germline ends. This CDR3 is built from 14 residues. The CDR3 sequence is CASSSGGATRAQYF. CDR3 DNA: TGTGCCAGCAGCAGCGGCGGGGCAACAAGGGCCCAGTACTTC.

As regards this clonotype: This may stem from a read error, because a much larger clone lies one nucleotide away. The chain's CDR3 is CASSFGTGAAEQYF. The CDR3 DNA reads TGTGCCAGCAGCTTCGGGACAGGGGCGGCCGAGCAGTACTTC. V usage is TRBV7-3 and J usage is TRBJ2-7, with TRBD1 matching over 10 bases. The V gene's germline CDR1 is SGHTA and CDR2 FQGTGA. The CDR3 contains 14 residues. The J segment lost 6 bases and the V segment lost 3 bases, leaving 5 bases of the junction unmatched.

Comments on this clonotype: This may be a read error, as it is one base from a much larger clone. The chain employs TRBV7-9 and TRBJ1-6; 9 positions match TRBD1. The CDR3 is 15 amino acids. From germline, CDR1 is SEHNR and CDR2 FQNEAQ (reference sequence). The CDR3 region has the DNA TGTGCCGGCAGCATTGACAGGGGGTCGGGTTCACCCCTCCACTTT. Translation gives CAGSIDRGSGSPLHF. The full variable domain, its missing parts supplied by reference TRBV7-9 and TRBJ1-6, is DTGVSQNPRHKITKRGQNVTFRCDPISEHNRLYWYRQTLGQGPEFLTYFQNEAQLEKSRLLSDRFSAERPKGSFSTLEIQRTEQGDSAMYLCAGSIDRGSGSPLHFGNGTRLTVT.

The chain uses TRBV2 and TRBJ2-7; the D is unclear. In germline, CDR1 is SNHLY, CDR2 FYNNEI. V lost 2 bases and J lost 0, with 5 bases in between. This CDR3 is 13 amino acids long. The CDR3 region has the DNA TGTGCCAGCAGTGAATCATACTCCTACGAGCAGTACTTC. The encoded protein is CASSESYSYEQYF.

Remarks on this clonotype: The junction does not match germline at one end; this may be a read error. The chain has TRBV20-1 and TRBJ1-2, with D maybe TRBD1 (5 bases). There are 13 residues in the CDR3. Germline-derived CDR1 and CDR2 are DFQATT and SNEGSKA (reference sequence). The chain's CDR3 is CSARVGDNYGYTF. The CDR3 coding sequence is TGCAGTGCCAGAGTGGGGGATAACTATGGCTACACCTTC.

In this sample, this clonotype turned up a few times. J is TRBJ1-5 and V is TRBV20-1; 9 bases match TRBD1. Germline V lookup: CDR1 DFQATT, CDR2 SNEGSKA (reference sequence). The CDR3 is made up of 17 amino acids. The J segment lost 4 bases and the V segment lost 0 bases, leaving 10 bases of the junction unmatched. CDR3 DNA: TGCAGTGCTAGAGATCCTAACAGGGGGCCTTGGAATCAGCCCCAGCATTTT. It yields the protein CSARDPNRGPWNQPQHF.

The chain recombines TRBV24-1 with TRBJ2-4, with TRBD1 identical over 8 bases. The DNA end is more similar to TRBJ2-5, so the J call may be wrong. The CDR3 is 15 amino acids. Germline assignment: CDR1 KGHDR and CDR2 SFDVKD. The CDR3 loop reads CATSAEDRVGETQYF. CDR3 DNA: TGTGCCACCAGTGCCGAGGACAGGGTCGGGGAGACCCAGTACTTC.

The sample holds a few counts of this clonotype. This chain joins TRBV30 and TRBJ2-1; no definite D call. Trimming removed 5 bases at V and 0 bases at J, with 5 bases between. The CDR3 spans 12 residues. The germline V gene has CDR1 GTSNPN and CDR2 SVGIG (reference sequence). Written as DNA, the CDR3 is TGTGCCTGGTCCGGCTCCTACAATGAGCAGTTCTTC. Protein product: CAWSGSYNEQFF. The entire variable domain, with the rest obtained from reference TRBV30 and TRBJ2-1, is as follows: SQTIHQWPATLVQPVGSPLSLECTVEGTSNPNLYWYRQAAGRGLQLLFYSVGIGQISSEVPQNLSASRPQDRQFILSSKKLLLSDSGFYLCAWSGSYNEQFFGPGTRLTVL.

This clonotype has ten or more counts. V gene TRBV7-6 combines with J gene TRBJ1-6; 7 bases map to TRBD1. The ends lost 5 bases at V and 8 bases at J; junction bases unmatched: 24. Germline V lookup: CDR1 SGHVS, CDR2 FNYEAQ. CDR3 length: 20 residues. This chain's CDR3 is CASSLFPGTAEFGADSPLHF. The CDR3 DNA sequence: TGTGCCAGCAGCCTATTTCCCGGGACAGCCGAATTTGGGGCGGATTCACCCCTCCACTTT.

This clonotype has at least ten counts. The V and J genes are TRBV7-3 and TRBJ2-7; D ambiguous. The CDR3 totals 14 residues. CDR1 is SGHTA, CDR2 FQGTGA, per germline. V lost 5 bases and J lost 12, with 23 bases in between. CDR3 region: CASSPTRVSRGLYF. CDR3 nucleotide sequence: TGTGCCAGCAGCCCCACCCGGGTTTCTCGAGGATTGTACTTC.

This clonotype was picked up many times. This chain uses TRBV20-1 with TRBJ2-1, with 7 positions matching TRBD1. J was trimmed by 0 bases and V by 6 bases; bases with no gene match: 5. Germline V gene data show CDR1 as DFQATT and CDR2 as SNEGSKA (reference sequence). CDR3 length: 14 amino acids. CDR3 nucleotide sequence: TGCAGTGCCAGGGGGACCACCTCCTACAATGAGCAGTTCTTC. Encoded protein: CSARGTTSYNEQFF.

This clonotype was seen only a few times. A junction end diverges from the germline sequence, so it may reflect a read error. The chain couples TRBV7-2 to TRBJ2-7; possibly TRBD1 for D (7 bases). Per germline, CDR1 SGHTA and CDR2 FQGNSA. This CDR3 comprises 15 residues. The DNA for the CDR3 is TGTGCCGGCAGAACCGCGGGACAGCCTACCTACGAGCAGTACTTC. Protein: CAGRTAGQPTYEQYF. Looking up the rest from reference TRBV7-2 and TRBJ2-7 gives the full variable domain: GAGVSQSPSNKVTEKGKDVELRCDPISGHTALYWYRQSLGQGLEFLIYFQGNSAPDKSGLPSDRFSAERTGGSVSTLTIQRTQQEDSAVYLCAGRTAGQPTYEQYFGPGTRLTVT.

This clonotype was counted between two and nine times. The chain has TRBV28 and TRBJ2-5; the match to TRBD2 covers 7 bases. The CDR3 runs 15 residues. Per germline, CDR1 MDHEN and CDR2 SYDVKM. V lost 6 bases, J lost 1 base, and 8 bases stayed unmatched. The DNA of the CDR3 is TGTGCCAGCAGCCCGGGAGGCGGGGGCCAAGAGACCCAGTACTTC. Encoded protein: CASSPGGGGQETQYF.

This chain links TRBV4-2 with TRBJ2-1; TRBD2 matches at 10 bases. The CDR3 contains 15 residues. The junction had 5 bases not matched to a gene; V was cut back by 0 bases and J by 9 bases. Germline V CDR1 and CDR2: LGHNA, YNFKEQ. CDR3 DNA sequence: TGTGCCAGCAGCCAAGATACTAGCGGGGCTTCTGAGCAGTTCTTC. Translation gives CASSQDTSGASEQFF.

The sample holds a few counts of this clonotype. A much larger clone differs from this one at a single base, so this may be a read error. The V gene is TRBV3-1, the J gene TRBJ2-5; the D call may be TRBD1 or TRBD2 (5 bases each). In germline, CDR1 is LGHDT, CDR2 YNNKEL (reference sequence). There are 15 residues in the CDR3. The V gene lost 4 bases and the J gene lost 11 bases, with 23 bases spanning the gap. The CDR3 region has the DNA TGTGCCAGCAGCCCAACCTCCCGGGGAAGGGGTGAGCAGTACTTC. This gives the protein CASSPTSRGRGEQYF.

The chain joins TRBV12-3 or TRBV12-4 to TRBJ1-3, with 7 bases fitting TRBD1. The V segment lost 5 bases and the J segment 0 bases; nucleotides outside the gene matches: 1. The CDR3 sequence is 14 residues long. This chain's CDR3 is CASSPGGSGNTIYF. In DNA form, the CDR3 reads TGTGCCAGCAGTCCAGGGGGCTCTGGAAACACCATATATTTT.

This clonotype was found many times. CDR3 sequence reads: CASSSGPPPETQYF. As DNA, the CDR3 is TGCGCCAGCAGCTCAGGACCCCCCCCAGAGACCCAGTACTTC. The gene calls are TRBV5-1 and TRBJ2-5; D remains ambiguous. Germline CDR1 SGHRS, CDR2 YFSETQ. Trimming cost V 3 bases and J 4 bases, with 13 bases left between them. The CDR3 covers 14 residues.

This clonotype showed up just a few times. V is TRBV7-2 and J is TRBJ2-7, with unresolved D. From germline, CDR1 is SGHTA and CDR2 FQGNSA. V was pared by 5 bases and J by 3 bases, with 8 bases between. The CDR3 is 12 residues long. CDR3 coding DNA: TGTGCCAGCAGCCCGGGCAACTACGAGCAGTACTTC. It encodes CASSPGNYEQYF.

V and J are TRBV4-3 and TRBJ2-1; 14 positions match TRBD2. Per germline, CDR1 LGHNA and CDR2 YSLEER. The CDR3 runs 18 residues. The J segment lost 5 bases and the V segment lost 0 bases, leaving 6 bases of the junction unmatched. CDR3 residues: CASSQDTGLAGGHNEQFF. CDR3 DNA: TGCGCCAGCAGCCAAGATACCGGACTAGCGGGAGGCCACAATGAGCAGTTCTTC.

The table lists this clonotype with many counts. This chain uses TRBV7-6 with TRBJ2-5; D might be TRBD2 (6 bases). The CDR3 contains 14 residues. Germline V gene sequence: CDR1 SGHVS, CDR2 FNYEAQ. Trimming left V 5 bases short and J 4 bases short, with 14 bases between. The CDR3 DNA is TGTGCCAGCAGCCTTGGGACTCCCGGAGAGACCCAGTACTTC. Translation: CASSLGTPGETQYF.

The V and J genes are TRBV6-5 and TRBJ1-1; the D is unclear. Trimming shortened V by 2 bases and J by 6 bases, and 4 bases separated the two germline ends. The germline CDR1 and CDR2 sequences are MNHEY and SVGAGI. This CDR3 is 11 amino acids long. CDR3 protein: CASSYGAEAFF. The CDR3 coding sequence is TGTGCCAGCAGTTACGGGGCTGAAGCTTTCTTT.

Points on this clonotype: This may be a read error: a much more frequent sequence differs by one nucleotide. This chain joins TRBV7-3 and TRBJ2-7; D call uncertain. CDR3 length: 15 residues. CDR1 and CDR2 (germline): SGHTA, FQGTGA. Trimming took 4 bases from V and 7 from J, leaving 20 bases between them. The CDR3 sequence: CASSSTPSSSNEQYF. DNA for the CDR3: TGTGCCAGCAGCTCAACCCCTAGTTCATCCAATGAGCAGTACTTC.